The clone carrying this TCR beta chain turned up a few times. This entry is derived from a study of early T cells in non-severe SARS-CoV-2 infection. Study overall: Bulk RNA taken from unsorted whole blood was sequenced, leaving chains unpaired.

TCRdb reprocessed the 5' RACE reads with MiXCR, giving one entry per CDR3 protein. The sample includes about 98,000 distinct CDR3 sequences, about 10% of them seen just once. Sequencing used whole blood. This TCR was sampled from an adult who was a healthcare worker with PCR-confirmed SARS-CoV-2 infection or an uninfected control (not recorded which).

The CDR3 region has the DNA TGTGCCAGCAGCTTAGCGGGAGGGACCCAAGAGACCCAGTACTTC. Translated: CASSLAGGTQETQYF. This chain connects TRBV7-6 to TRBJ2-5, with 7 bases fitting TRBD2. Germline assignment: CDR1 SGHVS and CDR2 FNYEAQ. The junction had 2 bases not matched to a gene; V was cut back by 0 bases and J by 1 base. This CDR3 comprises 15 residues.